The 26 T cell receptor beta chains below come from one sample, sequenced in a study of shared clonotypes between healthy human individuals. The protocol was immunoSEQ multiplex PCR, while the TCRdb copy is restricted to in-frame clones and leaves out a portion. The sample carries roughly 2.5 million clones, around nine tenths recorded once. The specimen sequenced was naive CD4+ T cells sorted from blood. The subset here: CD45RA+ positively selected. The receptors were gathered from a man between 18 and 35 years old in good health.

This rearrangement joins TRBV5-6 to TRBJ1-2, with 9 bases lining up with TRBD1. Germline assignment: CDR1 SGHDT and CDR2 YYEEEE. This CDR3 has 16 residues. V was clipped by 3 bases and J by 5 bases; unmatched bases: 11. CDR3 sequence (DNA): TGTGCCAGCAGCTCGCCACGCGACAGGGGGAATTATGGCTACACCTTC. It yields the protein CASSSPRDRGNYGYTF.

This chain connects TRBV7-2 to TRBJ2-3, with D possibly TRBD2 on 6 matching bases. CDR1 is SGHTA and CDR2 is FQGNSA in the germline V gene. The CDR3 consists of 17 residues. V lost 3 bases, J lost 0 bases, and 16 bases lay in between. The CDR3 protein is CASSLAPTGRSTDTQYF. The CDR3 DNA sequence: TGTGCCAGCAGCTTGGCCCCCACGGGGAGGAGCACAGATACGCAGTATTTT.

DNA for the CDR3: TGTGCCAGCAGCTTGCCGACAGGGGGCCTGTACGAGCAGTACTTC. Its protein is CASSLPTGGLYEQYF. The genes are TRBV7-9 and TRBJ2-7, with 10 nucleotides matching TRBD1. Germline V CDR1 and CDR2: SEHNR, FQNEAQ (reference sequence). The CDR3 covers 15 residues. V gave up 3 bases and J gave up 4 bases; unmatched junction bases: 6.

The V gene is TRBV18, the J gene TRBJ1-4; no definite D call. Trimming removed 4 bases at V and 3 bases at J, with 6 bases between. The CDR3 totals 13 residues. Germline CDR1 reads KGHSH; CDR2 reads LQKENI. The chain's CDR3 is CASSRAANEKLFF. CDR3 in DNA: TGTGCCAGCTCACGAGCGGCTAATGAAAAACTGTTTTTT. The full variable domain, completed using reference TRBV18 and TRBJ1-4, is NAGVMQNPRHLVRRRGQEARLRCSPMKGHSHVYWYRQLPEEGLKFMVYLQKENIIDESGMPKERFSAEFPKEGPSILRIQQVVRGDSAAYFCASSRAANEKLFFGSGTQLSVL.

This rearrangement joins TRBV6-5 to TRBJ2-7, with a possible D match to TRBD1 (5 bases). This CDR3 is 15 amino acids long. V was shortened by 0 bases and J by 0 bases, with 9 bases between the two germline ends. Germline V gene lookup returns CDR1 MNHEY and CDR2 SVGAGI. CDR3 bases: TGTGCCAGCAGTTACTCTCAGGGTGGCTCCTACGAGCAGTACTTC. Its translation is CASSYSQGGSYEQYF.

The chain has TRBV28 and TRBJ1-6; D is unclear. The CDR3 contains 17 residues. Per germline, CDR1 MDHEN and CDR2 SYDVKM. Trimming removed 2 bases from V and 0 bases from J, with 11 bases in between. CDR3 region: CASSLGTTSSYNSPLHF. The CDR3 nucleotides are TGTGCCAGCAGTTTAGGAACAACTAGCTCCTATAATTCACCCCTCCACTTT.

The CDR3, as DNA: TGTGCCAGCAGTTACTCGGCCGGCCAAGAGACCCAGTACTTC. Amino acids: CASSYSAGQETQYF. The J gene is TRBJ2-5, the V gene TRBV6-5; D remains unclear. Trimming took off 0 bases at V and 1 base at J, with 6 bases between the two ends. This CDR3 is built from 14 residues. Germline V gene lookup returns CDR1 MNHEY and CDR2 SVGAGI.

This clone was seen a few times. This CDR3 reads CSAPESGKLFF. The CDR3 region has the DNA TGCAGTGCTCCCGAATCGGGAAAACTGTTTTTT. J is TRBJ1-4 and V is TRBV20-1, with D unclear. The CDR3 totals 11 residues. CDR1 and CDR2 from the germline V gene are DFQATT and SNEGSKA (reference sequence). Deletions cut 5 bases from V and 10 bases from J, with 11 bases between.

This rearrangement joins TRBV28 to TRBJ1-4; D is perhaps TRBD1 (5 bases). Germline-derived CDR1 and CDR2 are MDHEN and SYDVKM. V lost 3 bases and J 6 bases, leaving 11 bases between the germline ends. This CDR3 has 14 residues. This chain's CDR3 is CASSFGAGDEKLFF. The CDR3 nucleotides are TGTGCCAGCAGTTTTGGGGCGGGGGATGAAAAACTGTTTTTT.

This clone was counted a few times. Written as DNA, the CDR3 is TGTGCCAGCAGTTACTCAGAACTCAGGGGACAGCAGTTCTTC. This gives the protein CASSYSELRGQQFF. This rearrangement joins TRBV6-5 to TRBJ2-1; perhaps TRBD1 as D (6 bases). The V gene's germline CDR1 is MNHEY and CDR2 SVGAGI. The V and J ends lost 0 bases and 11 bases respectively, with 14 bases between them. The CDR3 spans 14 residues.

This clone was counted a few times. The chain is built from TRBV19 and TRBJ1-2; no clear D. V shed 10 bases and J shed 4 bases, with 19 bases lying between them. This CDR3 region has 14 residues. The germline V gene has CDR1 LNHDA and CDR2 SQIVND (reference sequence). Here the CDR3 DNA reads TGTGCCACGCAGGACCTTAGTGCGCGCTATGGCTACACCTTC. This codes for CATQDLSARYGYTF.

V usage is TRBV5-1 and J usage is TRBJ2-1; TRBD2 aligns across 14 bases. The trim removed 0 bases at V and 9 bases at J, leaving 2 bases unmatched. CDR1 and CDR2 from the germline V gene are SGHRS and YFSETQ. The length of the CDR3 is 15 residues. The CDR3 sequence is CASSLAGTSGSEQFF. In nucleotides, the CDR3 is TGCGCCAGCAGCTTGGCCGGGACTAGCGGGAGTGAGCAGTTCTTC.

The V gene is TRBV2, the J gene TRBJ1-3, with D unresolved. Trimming pared 6 bases from V and 8 bases from J, leaving 17 bases between. The germline gives CDR1 SNHLY, CDR2 FYNNEI. The CDR3 is 14 residues long. The CDR3 is CASSYVGIGDTIYF. The DNA of the CDR3 is TGTGCCAGCAGCTACGTCGGGATTGGTGACACCATATATTTT.

The gene calls are TRBV2 and TRBJ1-4; 8 bases are shared with TRBD1. Germline CDR1 SNHLY, CDR2 FYNNEI. With V trimmed by 6 bases and J by 10 bases, 13 bases remained unmatched. The CDR3 is 15 residues long. CDR3 DNA: TGTGCCAGCAGGGGAGGACAGGGAAACAGTGGAAAACTGTTTTTT. Its protein product is CASRGGQGNSGKLFF.

The chain has TRBV4-3 and TRBJ1-2; 12 nucleotides match TRBD1. The CDR3 loop spans 15 amino acids. Trimming took 1 base from V and 7 from J; bases not matched to a gene: 4. Germline CDR1 and CDR2: LGHNA and YSLEER. The CDR3 DNA is TGCGCCAGCAGCCAAGGAGGGACAGGGGGCGGTGGCTACACCTTC. The encoded protein is CASSQGGTGGGGYTF.

A remark on this clone: Germline and junction disagree at one end, which may indicate a read error. The rearrangement uses TRBV4-1 and TRBJ1-1; D call uncertain. This CDR3 has 15 amino acids. The germline gives CDR1 MGHRA, CDR2 YSYEKL. The CDR3 sequence is CASSQEVLLKTEAFF. The CDR3 DNA sequence: TGCGCCAGCAGCCAAGAGGTCCTCCTGAAGACTGAAGCTTTCTTT.

This CDR3 is CASASAGGPYEQYF. DNA for the CDR3: TGTGCCAGCGCTTCGGCGGGAGGGCCTTACGAGCAGTACTTC. The V call is TRBV6-5, the J call TRBJ2-7, with TRBD2 identical over 9 bases. Germline CDR1 MNHEY, CDR2 SVGAGI. With V trimmed by 8 bases and J by 4 bases, 9 bases remained unmatched. The CDR3 extends over 14 amino acids.

The chain carries TRBV19 and TRBJ1-5; no clear D. The CDR3 is 13 residues long. The V end was cut by 4 bases, the J end by 3 bases, with 7 bases between. Germline loops: CDR1 LNHDA, CDR2 SQIVND (reference sequence). The CDR3 DNA reads TGTGCCAGTAGTAGGGCCTTCAATCAGCCCCAGCATTTT. Its protein product is CASSRAFNQPQHF.

The sample holds one count of this clone. The chain links TRBV9 to TRBJ1-1; D is perhaps TRBD1 (5 bases). The CDR3 has 14 residues. Between the trimmed V and J ends, which lost 0 bases and 5 bases, there was a span of 11 bases. Germline loops: CDR1 SGDLS, CDR2 YYNGEE. The CDR3 region is CASSVAGDGTEAFF. For the CDR3, the DNA is TGTGCCAGCAGCGTAGCGGGGGACGGGACTGAAGCTTTCTTT. The full variable domain, with the rest looked up from reference TRBV9 and TRBJ1-1, is DSGVTQTPKHLITATGQRVTLRCSPRSGDLSVYWYQQSLDQGLQFLIQYYNGEERAKGNILERFSAQQFPDLHSELNLSSLELGDSALYFCASSVAGDGTEAFFGQGTRLTVV.

V and J are TRBV2 and TRBJ1-5, with 7 bases identical to TRBD1. Unmatched junction bases numbered 7, after V lost 7 bases and J lost 1 base. Germline V CDR1 and CDR2: SNHLY, FYNNEI. The CDR3 spans 15 residues. The DNA for the CDR3 is TGTGCCAGCACCCGGGACAGCGGAAGCAATCAGCCCCAGCATTTT. Its protein is CASTRDSGSNQPQHF. The full variable domain, completed using reference TRBV2 and TRBJ1-5, is EPEVTQTPSHQVTQMGQEVILRCVPISNHLYFYWYRQILGQKVEFLVSFYNNEISEKSEIFDDQFSVERPDGSNFTLKIRSTKLEDSAMYFCASTRDSGSNQPQHFGDGTRLSIL.

The chain has TRBV7-2 and TRBJ2-2; possible D gene TRBD2, 5 bases. Trimming cost V 2 bases and J 2 bases, with 9 bases left between them. This CDR3 has 15 residues. Germline V gives CDR1 SGHTA, CDR2 FQGNSA. The CDR3 DNA reads TGTGCCAGCAGCTTAAGAGGGTACAACACCGGGGAGCTGTTTTTT. This translates into CASSLRGYNTGELFF.

V and J are TRBV7-2 and TRBJ2-2, with a tentative D call TRBD2 (6 bases). Germline CDR1 and CDR2: SGHTA and FQGNSA. The germline V and J ends were trimmed by 5 bases and 2 bases, with 12 bases remaining between them. The CDR3 is 15 residues long. The DNA for the CDR3 is TGTGCCAGCAGCCGCGGGACTCTTAACACCGGGGAGCTGTTTTTT. Encoded protein: CASSRGTLNTGELFF.

The rearrangement joins TRBV11-3 to TRBJ2-5, with D possibly matching TRBD1 (7 bases). CDR3 length: 13 amino acids. V lost 6 bases and J 4 bases, leaving 12 bases between the germline ends. Germline V lookup: CDR1 SGHNT, CDR2 YENEEA. The CDR3 spells CASSFQGGETQYF. CDR3 bases: TGTGCCAGCAGTTTTCAGGGGGGAGAGACCCAGTACTTC.

The gene calls are TRBV7-2 and TRBJ2-7, with 13 nucleotides matching TRBD2. The junction had 12 bases not matched to a gene; V was cut back by 7 bases and J by 3 bases. CDR3 length: 17 residues. In germline, CDR1 is SGHTA, CDR2 FQGNSA. The CDR3 DNA reads TGTGCCAGCACCTGGAGGACTAGCGGGAGCGGGGTCTACGAGCAGTACTTC. Its protein is CASTWRTSGSGVYEQYF.

The gene calls are TRBV7-9 and TRBJ1-4; 7 bases map to TRBD1. The length of the CDR3 is 17 residues. Looked up from germline, CDR1 is SEHNR and CDR2 is FQNEAQ (reference sequence). V trimming: 8 bases; J trimming: 7 bases; junction bases outside the gene matches: 19. Here the CDR3 reads CASASTQGGRRSEKLFF. CDR3 in DNA: TGTGCCAGCGCATCAACCCAGGGGGGGCGCCGTAGTGAAAAACTGTTTTTT.

On this clone: Other DNA variants within this sample encode the same CDR3. The chain combines TRBV6-6 with TRBJ1-6, with 7 bases lining up with TRBD1. The V gene end was trimmed by 6 bases and the J gene end by 5 bases; junction bases not matched to a gene: 4. The CDR3 runs to 14 residues. From germline, CDR1 is MNHNY and CDR2 SVGAGI (reference sequence). This chain's CDR3 is CASRSGTDNSPLHF. CDR3 DNA: TGTGCCAGCAGGTCCGGGACAGATAATTCACCCCTCCACTTT.